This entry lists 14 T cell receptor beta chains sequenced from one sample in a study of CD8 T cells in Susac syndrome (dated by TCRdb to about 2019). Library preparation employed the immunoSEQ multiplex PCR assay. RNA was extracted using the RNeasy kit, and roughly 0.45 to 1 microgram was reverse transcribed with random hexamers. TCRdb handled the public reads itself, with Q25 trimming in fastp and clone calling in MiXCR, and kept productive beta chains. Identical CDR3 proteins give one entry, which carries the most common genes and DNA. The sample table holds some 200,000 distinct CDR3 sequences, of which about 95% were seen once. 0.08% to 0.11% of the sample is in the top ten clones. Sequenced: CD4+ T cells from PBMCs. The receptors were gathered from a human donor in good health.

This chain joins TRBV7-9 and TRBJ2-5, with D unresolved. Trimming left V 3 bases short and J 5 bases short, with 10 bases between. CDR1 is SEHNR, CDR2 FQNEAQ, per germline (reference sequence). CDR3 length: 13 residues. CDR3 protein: CASSLQEVETQYF. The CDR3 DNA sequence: TGTGCCAGCAGCTTGCAGGAAGTGGAGACCCAGTACTTC.

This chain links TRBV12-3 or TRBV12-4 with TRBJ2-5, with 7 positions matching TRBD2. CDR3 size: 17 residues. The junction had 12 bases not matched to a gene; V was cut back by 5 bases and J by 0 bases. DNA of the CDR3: TGTGCCAGCAGTCTGGAAGTGAGTAGCGGGTACCAAGAGACCCAGTACTTC. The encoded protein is CASSLEVSSGYQETQYF.

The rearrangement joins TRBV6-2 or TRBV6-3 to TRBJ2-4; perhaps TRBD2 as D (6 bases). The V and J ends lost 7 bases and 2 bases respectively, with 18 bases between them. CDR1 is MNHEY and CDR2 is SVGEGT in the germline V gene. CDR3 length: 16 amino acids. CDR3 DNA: TGTGCCAGCAATCCGACTAGTTCCTTTTCCAAAAACATTCAGTACTTC. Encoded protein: CASNPTSSFSKNIQYF.

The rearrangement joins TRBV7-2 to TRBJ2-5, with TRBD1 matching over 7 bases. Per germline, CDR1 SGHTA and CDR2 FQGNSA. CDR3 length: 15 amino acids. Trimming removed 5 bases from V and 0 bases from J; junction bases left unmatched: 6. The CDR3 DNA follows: TGTGCCAGCAGCCCGACAGGGTCCCACCAAGAGACCCAGTACTTC. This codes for CASSPTGSHQETQYF.

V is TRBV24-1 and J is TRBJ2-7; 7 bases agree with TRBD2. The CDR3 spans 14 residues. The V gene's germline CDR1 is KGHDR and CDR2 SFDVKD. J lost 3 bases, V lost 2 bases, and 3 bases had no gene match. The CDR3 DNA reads TGTGCCACCAGTGATTCGGGCGGGAGCTACGAGCAGTACTTC. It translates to CATSDSGGSYEQYF.

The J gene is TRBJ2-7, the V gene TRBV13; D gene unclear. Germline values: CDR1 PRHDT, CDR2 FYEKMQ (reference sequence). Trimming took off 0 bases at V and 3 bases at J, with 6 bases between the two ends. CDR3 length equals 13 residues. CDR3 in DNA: TGTGCCAGCAGCTTAGGGGACGGCTACGAGCAGTACTTC. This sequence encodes CASSLGDGYEQYF.

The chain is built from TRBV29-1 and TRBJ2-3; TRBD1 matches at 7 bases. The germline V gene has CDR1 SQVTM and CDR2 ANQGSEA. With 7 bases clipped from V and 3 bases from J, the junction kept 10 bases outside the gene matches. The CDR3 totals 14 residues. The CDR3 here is CSANLDRATDTQYF. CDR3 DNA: TGCAGCGCCAATTTAGACAGGGCAACAGATACGCAGTATTTT.

This CDR3 is CASSQEVWQGRSRGYTF. CDR3 sequence (DNA): TGTGCCAGCAGCCAAGAGGTGTGGCAGGGAAGGTCTCGCGGCTACACCTTC. The rearrangement joins TRBV4-2 to TRBJ1-2; perhaps TRBD1 as D (5 bases). V gave up 0 bases and J gave up 8 bases, with 22 bases separating them. Germline V gene lookup returns CDR1 LGHNA and CDR2 YNFKEQ. The CDR3 is 17 amino acids.

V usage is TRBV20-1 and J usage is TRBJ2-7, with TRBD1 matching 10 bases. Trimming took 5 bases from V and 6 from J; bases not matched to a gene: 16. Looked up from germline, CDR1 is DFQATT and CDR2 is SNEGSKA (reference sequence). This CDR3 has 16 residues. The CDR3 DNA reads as TGCAGTGCTGGGGCTCCGGGACAGGGGAGGCTCGGCGAGCAGTACTTC. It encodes CSAGAPGQGRLGEQYF.

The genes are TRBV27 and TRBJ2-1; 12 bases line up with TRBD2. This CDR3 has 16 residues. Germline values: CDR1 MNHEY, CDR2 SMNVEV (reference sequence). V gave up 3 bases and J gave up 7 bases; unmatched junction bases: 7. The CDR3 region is CASSLWTSGTGNEQFF. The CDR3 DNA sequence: TGTGCCAGCAGTTTGTGGACTAGCGGGACGGGGAATGAGCAGTTCTTC.

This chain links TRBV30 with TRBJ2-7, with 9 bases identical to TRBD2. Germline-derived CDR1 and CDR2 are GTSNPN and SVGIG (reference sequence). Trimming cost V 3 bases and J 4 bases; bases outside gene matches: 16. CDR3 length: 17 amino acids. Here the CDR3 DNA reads TGTGCCTGGAGAAAAAGACTAGCGGTGTCGGGGTCTTACGAGCAGTACTTC. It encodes CAWRKRLAVSGSYEQYF.

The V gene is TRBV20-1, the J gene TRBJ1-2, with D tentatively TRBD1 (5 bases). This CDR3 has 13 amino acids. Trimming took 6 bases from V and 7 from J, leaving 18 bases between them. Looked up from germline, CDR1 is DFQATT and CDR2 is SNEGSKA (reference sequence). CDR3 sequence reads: CSARRAGSSGYTF. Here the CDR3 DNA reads TGCAGTGCGCGGCGGGCAGGGTCGTCTGGCTACACCTTC.

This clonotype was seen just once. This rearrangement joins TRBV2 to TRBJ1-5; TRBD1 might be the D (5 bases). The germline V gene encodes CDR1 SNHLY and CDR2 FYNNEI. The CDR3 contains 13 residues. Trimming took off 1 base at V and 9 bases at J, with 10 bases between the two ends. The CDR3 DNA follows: TGTGCCAGCAGTGAAGTAGAGGGGAGGCCCCAGCATTTT. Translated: CASSEVEGRPQHF.

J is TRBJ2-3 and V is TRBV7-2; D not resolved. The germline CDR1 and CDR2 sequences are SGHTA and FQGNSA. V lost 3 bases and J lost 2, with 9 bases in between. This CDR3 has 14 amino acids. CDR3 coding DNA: TGTGCCAGCAGCTTGCAGCGAATCACAGATACGCAGTATTTT. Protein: CASSLQRITDTQYF. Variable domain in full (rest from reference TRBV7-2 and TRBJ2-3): GAGVSQSPSNKVTEKGKDVELRCDPISGHTALYWYRQSLGQGLEFLIYFQGNSAPDKSGLPSDRFSAERTGGSVSTLTIQRTQQEDSAVYLCASSLQRITDTQYFGPGTRLTVL.